The 8 T cell receptor beta chains below all came from one sample that was sequenced in a study of blood T cell repertoires in COVID-19. Generated by immunoSEQ multiplex PCR, the TCRdb table keeps only in-frame clones and is missing some. The sample holds tens of thousands of clones, roughly 80% seen once. The sample was peripheral blood. The receptors come from a woman aged 45-65 years with acute or convalescent COVID-19.

This clone was recorded a few times. The chain recombines TRBV19 with TRBJ2-1; tentatively, D is TRBD1 (5 bases). Deletions cut 7 bases from V and 0 bases from J, with 13 bases between. This CDR3 has 15 residues. Germline loops: CDR1 LNHDA, CDR2 SQIVND (reference sequence). The CDR3 coding sequence is TGTGCCAGTATGGGGCGTTTAAGCTCCTACAATGAGCAGTTCTTC. Protein product: CASMGRLSSYNEQFF.

The chain is built from TRBV14 and TRBJ2-2; possible D gene TRBD1, 5 bases. CDR3 size: 14 residues. Trimming stripped 3 bases from V and 4 bases from J, with 9 bases between. In germline, CDR1 is SGHDN, CDR2 FVKESK. The CDR3 region is CASSQPQATGELFF. The CDR3, as DNA: TGTGCCAGCAGCCAGCCACAGGCCACCGGGGAGCTGTTTTTT.

The genes are TRBV19 and TRBJ2-2; TRBD2 agrees at 10 bases. V shed 4 bases, J shed 4 bases, and the junction held 3 bases outside the gene matches. The V gene's germline CDR1 is LNHDA and CDR2 SQIVND (reference sequence). The CDR3 loop spans 15 amino acids. The CDR3 nucleotides are TGTGCCAGTAGTAAAGCGGGAGGGGGCACCGGGGAGCTGTTTTTT. Encoded protein: CASSKAGGGTGELFF.

This clone was observed a handful of times. The chain combines TRBV5-6 with TRBJ1-5; the D gene is possibly TRBD1 (6 bases). CDR1 SGHDT and CDR2 YYEEEE come from the germline V gene. V lost 2 bases to trimming and J lost 2 bases, with 17 bases between them. The CDR3 loop spans 17 amino acids. CDR3 bases: TGTGCCAGCAGCTTTCGTTCAACAGGGTCCCGCAATCAGCCCCAGCATTTT. It yields the protein CASSFRSTGSRNQPQHF.

The rearrangement joins TRBV2 to TRBJ1-1; TRBD1 is a possible D gene (5 bases). Between the trimmed V and J ends, which lost 2 bases and 5 bases, there was a span of 12 bases. The CDR3 is 14 residues long. Germline V gives CDR1 SNHLY, CDR2 FYNNEI. Here the CDR3 reads CASSESWGGTEAFF. The CDR3, as DNA: TGTGCCAGCAGTGAAAGTTGGGGGGGGACTGAAGCTTTCTTT.

The V and J genes are TRBV20-1 and TRBJ2-7; the match to TRBD1 covers 9 bases. J lost 2 bases, V lost 3 bases, and 8 bases had no gene match. CDR1 and CDR2 from the germline V gene are DFQATT and SNEGSKA (reference sequence). The CDR3 has 15 amino acids. CDR3 nucleotide sequence: TGCAGTGCTAGTAAGGGGGGACAGGGAACCTACGAGCAGTACTTC. It translates to CSASKGGQGTYEQYF.

V is TRBV3-1 (or the pseudogene TRBV3-2) and J is TRBJ2-2; 7 bases match TRBD2. Per germline, CDR1 LGHDT and CDR2 YNNKEL (reference sequence). This CDR3 comprises 16 residues. With 4 bases clipped from V and 3 bases from J, the junction kept 8 bases outside the gene matches. The CDR3 DNA reads as TGTGCCAGCAGCCGAGCCGTAGCGGGTCACACCGGGGAGCTGTTTTTT. Its translation: CASSRAVAGHTGELFF.

The chain carries TRBV24-1 and TRBJ2-7; 8 bases are shared with TRBD2. Germline CDR1 KGHDR, CDR2 SFDVKD. V was pared by 4 bases and J by 4 bases, with 14 bases of the junction left unmatched. This CDR3 is built from 17 residues. The CDR3 nucleotides read TGTGCCACCAGTGAAGGGCCTAGCGGGCGAAAGAGGTACGAGCAGTACTTC. It is translated as CATSEGPSGRKRYEQYF.